What follows describes a single T cell receptor (beta chain). Target depth was 1 in 200,000 to 1 in 1 million T cells, about 10x per clonotype. Repertoires were generated with immunoSEQ multiplex PCR, while TCRdb's copy carries only in-frame clones and drops some. The sample gives approximately 20,000 clones, about 84% of which show up once; 4.5% to 7% is in the top ten. The data were taken from a study of cytotoxic CD8 clonotypes in ibrutinib-treated CLL. The J segment lost 1 base and the V segment lost 3 bases, leaving 6 bases of the junction unmatched. Germline V gives CDR1 SGHNT, CDR2 YYREEE (reference sequence). This CDR3 spans 16 amino acids.

The sequence derives from a human donor with chronic lymphocytic leukemia. V usage is TRBV5-4 and J usage is TRBJ1-3; 8 nucleotides agree with TRBD1. The sample in question was PBMCs, obtained before ibrutinib treatment. The CDR3 nucleotides read TGTGCCAGCAGCTCCTCCCAGGGGGCGTCTGGAAACACCATATATTTT. It yields the protein CASSSSQGASGNTIYF.